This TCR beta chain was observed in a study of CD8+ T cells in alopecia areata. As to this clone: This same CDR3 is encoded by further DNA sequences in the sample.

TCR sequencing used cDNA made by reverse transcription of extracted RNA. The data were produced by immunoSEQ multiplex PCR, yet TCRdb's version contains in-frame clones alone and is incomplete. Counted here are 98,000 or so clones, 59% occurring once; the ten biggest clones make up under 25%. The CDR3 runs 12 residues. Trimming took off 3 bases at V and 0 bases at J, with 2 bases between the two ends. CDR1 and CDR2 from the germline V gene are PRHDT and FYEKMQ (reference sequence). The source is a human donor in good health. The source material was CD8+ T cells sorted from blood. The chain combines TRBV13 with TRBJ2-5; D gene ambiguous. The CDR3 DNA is TGTGCCAGCAGCTTGTACCAAGAGACCCAGTACTTC. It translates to CASSLYQETQYF. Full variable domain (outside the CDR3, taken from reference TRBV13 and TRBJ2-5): AAGVIQSPRHLIKEKRETATLKCYPIPRHDTVYWYQQGPGQDPQFLISFYEKMQSDKGSIPDRFSAQQFSDYHSELNMSSLELGDSALYFCASSLYQETQYFGPGTRLLVL.